This T cell receptor (beta chain) was documented in a study of T cell repertoires in ileal Crohn's disease (dated by TCRdb to between 2017 and 2020). Broadly, across the study: At the time of surgery, around 35% of patients were active smokers, and the median duration of disease was about 8.5 years. Every patient underwent surgery because of a complication, which was stricturing disease in roughly 61% and penetrating disease in around 40%. About half of the patients received postoperative therapy: about 10 received thiopurines and 18 received anti-TNF agents. MI samples consisted of biopsies taken from the proximal margin of the surgical specimen. For commercial TCRB immunosequencing, approximately 460 nanograms of biopsy DNA were submitted for each sample. A prospective multicentre cohort supplied the 55 to 65 Crohn's disease patients whose TCR repertoires were analysed. The study was conducted in parallel with a multicentre cohort built to find predictors of early endoscopic recurrence after ileocolonic resection. A Rutgeerts score higher than i0 was the definition used for endoscopic postoperative recurrence. The study sequenced 170 or so mucosal samples from around 60 patients, taken at several locations on the surgical specimen and at postoperative endoscopy.

Concerning this clone: Its recognized antigen is unknown. The input lacks base qualities; no much larger clone sits a single base away.

The time point tag for this specimen amounts to: proximal margin of the surgical specimen (macroscopically non-inflamed). Eligible patients were adults with ileal or ileocolonic Crohn's disease who had an indication for ileocolonic resection. Before DNA extraction, whole ileal mucosal biopsies were kept frozen at -80 degrees C. A TRizol-based method was used to extract genomic DNA from the frozen whole biopsies, and the DNA was quantified with a NanoDrop 2000 spectrophotometer. Libraries were made using the immunoSEQ multiplex PCR assay. A two-step, amplification bias-controlled multiplex PCR was used by Adaptive Biotechnology to amplify CDR3 regions from genomic DNA. The first PCR used primers for every V and J gene segment; the second PCR added barcodes and Illumina adapters. CDR3 libraries were sequenced on an Illumina instrument. Processing in the source paper ran as follows. The analysis drew on both the pipelines supplied by the vendor and custom analysis of the raw data in R/Bioconductor running R version 3.3.0. Clonality, which ranges from 0 to 1, was calculated as the inverse of the normalised Shannon entropy across all productive clones. High-frequency clones were defined as the share of the repertoire taken up by the top 100 clones, keeping only clones that passed a 95% confidence test. Repertoire diversity was measured with the Simpson index, and overlap between samples was measured with the Morisita-Horn index. In its TCRdb copy, this immuneACCESS table keeps in-frame sequences only and misses some clones. Where compared with another copy, unresolved V genes explain less than half of these, and the others have no known cause. That table is the source of V, J and clone size, and D and trimming were worked out from the DNA. Present in this sample are around 7,000 clones, approximately 78% of which were seen just once. In total, the top ten clones hold roughly 32% of the sample.

V lost 4 bases and J lost 8 bases, and the count of bases not matched to a germline gene is 6. Per the germline V gene, SGHVS is the CDR1 and FQNEAQ is the CDR2. The CDR3 sequence holds 15 residues, the cysteine and phenylalanine included. CDR3 DNA only is kept here, 45 bases in frame from base 1. Beyond this particular receptor, the publication reports: Compared with CD4 T cells, sorted CD8 T cells held more high-frequency clones, which suggests that the mucosal expansions were mostly CD8. A significantly higher proportion of clonal expansions was observed in active smokers at surgery than in non-smokers (25.9% vs 17.9%, p=0.02). Mucosal CD4 and CD8 T cells were sorted and sequenced only in a subgroup of patients, whose size was not stated. Endoscopic recurrence was linked to a higher percentage of high-frequency clones at surgery, and recurrence occurred in every patient whose clonality exceeded 26.8% (18/57).

Sequenced material: ileal tissue. This sequence uses TRBV7-8 and TRBJ2-1; 12 bases in the middle match TRBD2. This sequence originates from an adult with Crohn's disease. The CDR3 protein sequence reads: CASSSLAGGLDEQFF. The DNA sequence follows: TGTGCCAGCAGCTCGCTAGCGGGAGGGCTGGATGAGCAGTTCTTC.